The 31 T cell receptor beta chains reported below all come from one sample, sequenced in a study of regulatory T cells in long-lasting Graves disease (dated by TCRdb to about 2021). To prepare the library, multiplex PCR was applied. The reads were generated on an Illumina HiSeq 4000. To build TCR beta libraries, CDR3 regions were amplified by Arm-PCR using iRepertoire HTBI primers. The public reads were reanalyzed by TCRdb: fastp trimming at Q25, MiXCR alignment, in-frame beta chains only. Rows with a matching CDR3 protein are joined into one entry that keeps the most common DNA and genes. A total of fewer than 550,000 distinct CDR3 sequences appear in this sample, about 16% of them only once. In total, the top ten clones hold about 25% of the sample. The time point tag for this specimen amounts to: newly diagnosed GD, antithyroid drugs for less than 3 months. For both TCR sequencing and RNA sequencing, RNA was extracted from PBMCs using TRIzol.

The same sample was also studied in work on T cells in Graves' hyperthyroidism and ophthalmopathy.

The sequencing here drew on peripheral blood mononuclear cells (PBMCs), taken at new diagnosis, from a patient treated with antithyroid drugs. The receptor source for this set is a woman aged 18-29 years with Graves disease. Donor details come from another sample of the same person, matched by shared clones.

This clonotype has at least ten counts. The chain combines TRBV28 with TRBJ1-2; the D is unclear. Germline assignment: CDR1 MDHEN and CDR2 SYDVKM. V gave up 7 bases and J gave up 5 bases, with 14 bases separating them. CDR3 size: 13 residues. The CDR3 DNA is TGTGCCAGCACCCGGGTAGGCACGTATGGCTACACCTTC. Its protein is CASTRVGTYGYTF.

To note about this clonotype: Just one base apart from a much larger clone, this may be a read error. The gene calls are TRBV20-1 and TRBJ2-4; the match to TRBD2 covers 8 bases. V was pared by 2 bases and J by 13 bases, with 22 bases of the junction left unmatched. The germline V gene encodes CDR1 DFQATT and CDR2 SNEGSKA (reference sequence). This CDR3 is 17 amino acids long. The chain's CDR3 is CSARTVSGSGSYNEQYF. The CDR3 DNA is TGCAGTGCTAGAACCGTAAGCGGGAGTGGCTCCTACAATGAGCAGTACTTC.

This clonotype was seen many times. This chain joins TRBV30 and TRBJ2-7; the D gene is possibly TRBD2 (5 bases). There are 15 residues in the CDR3. Trimming stripped 1 base from V and 1 base from J, with 14 bases between. Germline assignment: CDR1 GTSNPN and CDR2 SVGIG (reference sequence). The CDR3 DNA sequence: TGTGCCTGGAGTGAATTCCGGGGTACTTCCTACGAGCAGTACTTC. Translation: CAWSEFRGTSYEQYF.

The rearrangement uses TRBV5-4 and TRBJ2-3; the D is unclear. The CDR3 runs 15 residues. Looked up from germline, CDR1 is SGHNT and CDR2 is YYREEE (reference sequence). Trimming took off 0 bases at V and 2 bases at J, with 10 bases between the two ends. CDR3 coding DNA: TGTGCCAGCAGCTTGGTTCCGGTCTCCACAGATACGCAGTATTTT. Its translation: CASSLVPVSTDTQYF.

The chain is built from TRBV15 and TRBJ1-1; no firm D call. The length of the CDR3 is 13 residues. The germline gives CDR1 LNHNV, CDR2 YYDKDF (reference sequence). V shed 1 base and J shed 12 bases, with 15 bases lying between them. The CDR3 loop reads CATSRGSGSPTFF. CDR3 nucleotide sequence: TGTGCCACCAGCAGAGGTTCCGGTTCTCCGACTTTCTTT.

The chain recombines TRBV7-9 with TRBJ2-7, with TRBD2 matching over 8 bases. V trimming: 2 bases; J trimming: 0 bases; junction bases outside the gene matches: 12. CDR1 SEHNR and CDR2 FQNEAQ come from the germline V gene (reference sequence). The CDR3 runs to 18 residues. In DNA, the CDR3 is TGTGCCAGCAGCTTATTTGCCTCGACTAGCGCGAGCTCCTACGAGCAGTACTTC. It encodes CASSLFASTSASSYEQYF.

This clonotype was seen ten or more times. The rearrangement uses TRBV7-9 and TRBJ2-7, with TRBD2 identical over 10 bases. CDR1 SEHNR and CDR2 FQNEAQ come from the germline V gene (reference sequence). Trimming took 7 bases from V and 2 from J; bases not matched to a gene: 8. The CDR3 loop spans 15 amino acids. This CDR3 is CASTQGTSVPYEQYF. CDR3 in DNA: TGTGCCAGCACCCAAGGGACTAGCGTCCCCTACGAGCAGTACTTC.

This clonotype was observed at least ten times. The chain combines TRBV20-1 with TRBJ2-2; D is uncertain. CDR3 length: 14 residues. Trimming removed 1 base at V and 0 bases at J, with 6 bases between. The germline gives CDR1 DFQATT, CDR2 SNEGSKA (reference sequence). In DNA form, the CDR3 reads TGCAGTGCTAGAGTCTACACGAACACCGGGGAGCTGTTTTTT. Protein product: CSARVYTNTGELFF.

In this sample, this clonotype turned up a few times. The V and J genes are TRBV9 and TRBJ2-3, with 11 bases fitting TRBD2. Germline CDR1 is SGDLS and CDR2 is YYNGEE. V lost 3 bases, J lost 1 base, and 4 bases stayed unmatched. The CDR3 covers 16 residues. The CDR3 sequence: CASSAHSGRGTDTQYF. CDR3 nucleotides: TGTGCCAGCAGCGCCCATAGCGGGAGGGGCACAGATACGCAGTATTTT. Based on the CDR3 plus reference TRBV9 and TRBJ2-3, the full variable domain is DSGVTQTPKHLITATGQRVTLRCSPRSGDLSVYWYQQSLDQGLQFLIQYYNGEERAKGNILERFSAQQFPDLHSELNLSSLELGDSALYFCASSAHSGRGTDTQYFGPGTRLTVL.

This clonotype turned up a few times. The V gene is TRBV28, the J gene TRBJ2-4, with D possibly matching TRBD1 (6 bases). The V gene's germline CDR1 is MDHEN and CDR2 SYDVKM. V gave up 6 bases and J gave up 9 bases, with 12 bases separating them. This CDR3 is built from 12 residues. Here the CDR3 reads CASRGQGPIQYF. The DNA for the CDR3 is TGTGCCAGCAGGGGGCAGGGGCCCATTCAGTACTTC.

Ten or more counts support this clonotype. The chain links TRBV11-3 to TRBJ1-1, with D possibly TRBD1 on 5 matching bases. Trimming shortened V by 1 base and J by 4 bases, and 19 bases separated the two germline ends. This CDR3 has 17 amino acids. Germline CDR1 SGHNT, CDR2 YENEEA. The CDR3 loop reads CASSLGGLGRMGTEAFF. CDR3 DNA sequence: TGTGCCAGCAGCTTAGGGGGCTTGGGCAGGATGGGCACTGAAGCTTTCTTT. Full variable domain (missing parts from reference TRBV11-3 and TRBJ1-1): EAGVVQSPRYKIIEKKQPVAFWCNPISGHNTLYWYLQNLGQGPELLIRYENEEAVDDSQLPKDRFSAERLKGVDSTLKIQPAELGDSAVYLCASSLGGLGRMGTEAFFGQGTRLTVV.

The table lists this clonotype with many counts. The gene calls are TRBV29-1 and TRBJ2-7; maybe TRBD1 (6 bases). Germline values: CDR1 SQVTM, CDR2 ANQGSEA. CDR3 length: 13 amino acids. Between the trimmed V and J ends, which lost 7 bases and 4 bases, there was a span of 17 bases. In nucleotides, the CDR3 is TGCAGCGGCCTGGCAGGGGCCAGTTACGAGCAGTACTTC. This encodes CSGLAGASYEQYF.

This clonotype was counted only a few times. The V gene is TRBV15, the J gene TRBJ1-5, with a possible D match to TRBD1 (5 bases). Germline V lookup: CDR1 LNHNV, CDR2 YYDKDF (reference sequence). The germline V and J ends were trimmed by 3 bases and 6 bases, with 12 bases remaining between them. CDR3 size: 14 residues. The CDR3 protein is CATSRLSGTQPQHF. CDR3 nucleotide sequence: TGTGCCACCAGCAGGCTATCCGGGACTCAGCCCCAGCATTTT.

The CDR3 reads CASSELDRVEEETQYF. The CDR3 coding sequence is TGTGCCAGCAGTGAATTGGACAGGGTGGAGGAAGAGACCCAGTACTTC. V usage is TRBV25-1 and J usage is TRBJ2-5; 8 positions match TRBD1. Per the germline V gene, CDR1 is MGHDK and CDR2 is SYGVNS. With 1 base clipped from V and 3 bases from J, the junction kept 7 bases outside the gene matches. The CDR3 is 16 residues long.

V gene TRBV30 combines with J gene TRBJ2-7; D possibly matches TRBD1 or TRBD2 (6 bases each). V dropped 0 bases and J dropped 8 bases, with 11 bases sitting between them. CDR3 length: 12 residues. Germline assignment: CDR1 GTSNPN and CDR2 SVGIG (reference sequence). CDR3 in amino acids: CAWSVGGTKQYF. In DNA, the CDR3 is TGTGCCTGGAGTGTAGGGGGGACCAAGCAGTACTTC.

The chain links TRBV10-1 to TRBJ1-5; no firm D call. Germline CDR1 and CDR2: WNHNN and SYGVQD (reference sequence). The V gene lost 5 bases and the J gene lost 9 bases, with 8 bases spanning the gap. The CDR3 has 11 amino acids. CDR3 DNA sequence: TGCGCCAGCAGTCGGTCATGGCCCCAGCATTTT. It codes for CASSRSWPQHF.

This clonotype was recorded a few times. V gene TRBV30 combines with J gene TRBJ2-5; TRBD2 agrees at 12 bases. Trimming at V came to 8 bases and at J to 4 bases, leaving 5 bases not matched to a gene. The CDR3 runs 13 residues. From germline, CDR1 is GTSNPN and CDR2 SVGIG (reference sequence). CDR3 sequence: CALTSGRLETQYF. CDR3 coding DNA: TGTGCCCTGACTAGCGGGAGACTAGAGACCCAGTACTTC.

This clonotype appeared a few times. The gene calls are TRBV7-3 and TRBJ2-1; TRBD1 matches 7 bases. From germline, CDR1 is SGHTA and CDR2 FQGTGA. V was pared by 5 bases and J by 9 bases, with 7 bases of the junction left unmatched. The CDR3 has 13 amino acids. The CDR3 nucleotides are TGTGCCAGCAGCAGAGATAGACAGGGTGAGCAGTTCTTC. Its translation: CASSRDRQGEQFF.

The chain is built from TRBV3-1 and TRBJ2-3; D ambiguous. V lost 7 bases and J 7 bases, leaving 9 bases between the germline ends. The CDR3 has 11 amino acids. Germline V gives CDR1 LGHDT, CDR2 YNNKEL (reference sequence). The CDR3 DNA reads as TGTGCCAGCAAAAGTTCGTATACGCAGTATTTT. This codes for CASKSSYTQYF.

About this clonotype itself: This may arise from a read error, as a much more abundant clone is one base away. DNA of the CDR3: TGTGCCAGCAGCCAAGATACGTCCGGGGAGCCGTTTTTT. Translation gives CASSQDTSGEPFF. The V gene is TRBV3-1, the J gene TRBJ2-2; weak D call: TRBD2 (5 bases). Per germline, CDR1 LGHDT and CDR2 YNNKEL (reference sequence). This CDR3 comprises 13 residues.

This clonotype was seen at least ten times. The junction differs from germline at one of its ends, possibly a read error. V gene TRBV5-1 combines with J gene TRBJ1-1; D gene uncertain. CDR3 length: 14 amino acids. CDR1 and CDR2 (germline): SGHRS, YFSETQ. The CDR3 is CASSVFNLNTEAFF. In nucleotides, the CDR3 is TGTGCCAGCAGCGTTTTTAACTTGAACACTGAAGCTTTCTTT. Drawing the rest from reference TRBV5-1 and TRBJ1-1, the complete variable domain is KAGVTQTPRYLIKTRGQQVTLSCSPISGHRSVSWYQQTPGQGLQFLFEYFSETQRNKGNFPGRFSGRQFSNSRSEMNVSTLELGDSALYLCASSVFNLNTEAFFGQGTRLTVV.

As concerns this clonotype: A far bigger clonotype differs at one base, so this is likely a read error. The chain combines TRBV6-1 with TRBJ2-1; possible D gene TRBD2, 8 bases. V was cut by 4 bases and J by 10 bases, with 20 bases left in between. Germline lookup yields CDR1 MNHNS and CDR2 SASEGT. The length of the CDR3 is 15 residues. The DNA of the CDR3 is TGTGCCAGCAGTGGAGATAGCGGGACAGTCTACGAGCAGTTCTTC. This encodes CASSGDSGTVYEQFF.

V and J are TRBV20-1 and TRBJ2-4; D is possibly TRBD1 (6 bases). V gave up 7 bases and J gave up 9 bases, with 25 bases separating them. CDR1 and CDR2 (germline): DFQATT, SNEGSKA (reference sequence). The length of the CDR3 is 15 residues. The CDR3 sequence is CSVLSVGGWGRIQYF. The CDR3 DNA is TGCAGTGTGTTATCGGTCGGCGGATGGGGGCGCATTCAGTACTTC.

This clonotype was counted many times. The V and J genes are TRBV10-2 and TRBJ2-1; 15 bases agree with TRBD2. The J segment lost 7 bases and the V segment lost 8 bases, leaving 6 bases of the junction unmatched. The length of the CDR3 is 15 residues. Germline assignment: CDR1 WSHSY and CDR2 SAAADI. CDR3 bases: TGCGCCAGCGTTCTAGGGACTAGCGGGAGGAATGAGCAGTTCTTC. Translating it yields CASVLGTSGRNEQFF.

The chain carries TRBV3-1 and TRBJ2-6; 7 bases match TRBD2. Germline CDR1 and CDR2: LGHDT and YNNKEL (reference sequence). The CDR3 has 17 residues. Germline trimming cut 1 base from V and 0 bases from J; bases unmatched to any gene: 3. The CDR3 bases are TGTGCCAGCAGCCAAGGACTAGCCAGCTCTGGGGCCAACGTCCTGACTTTC. Translating gives CASSQGLASSGANVLTF.

CDR3 in DNA: TGCAGTGCTAGTCTAGAGGGATCAAGGCAGCCCCAGCATTTT. Residues: CSASLEGSRQPQHF. This sequence joins TRBV20-1 and TRBJ1-5; D not certain. Between the trimmed V and J ends, which lost 3 bases and 7 bases, there was a span of 16 bases. Germline V gene sequence: CDR1 DFQATT, CDR2 SNEGSKA (reference sequence). The length of the CDR3 is 14 residues.

This chain links TRBV20-1 with TRBJ2-1; 8 nucleotides match TRBD2. Per the germline V gene, CDR1 is DFQATT and CDR2 is SNEGSKA (reference sequence). The CDR3 is 12 amino acids. J gave up 10 bases and V 6 bases, and 8 bases lay outside the gene matches. The CDR3 reads CSAWTSKGEQFF. CDR3 DNA: TGCAGTGCCTGGACTAGCAAGGGCGAGCAGTTCTTC.

The chain links TRBV11-2 to TRBJ2-1; 12 bases line up with TRBD2. Per germline, CDR1 SGHAT and CDR2 FQNNGV. V trimming: 5 bases; J trimming: 7 bases; junction bases outside the gene matches: 6. The CDR3 is made up of 15 amino acids. In DNA form, the CDR3 reads TGTGCCAGCAGCCCCAGGACTAGCGGGACGAATGAGCAGTTCTTC. Its translation: CASSPRTSGTNEQFF.

This clonotype was counted many times. CDR3 residues: CASSSQTDTQYF. Here the CDR3 DNA reads TGTGCCAGCAGCTCCCAAACGGATACGCAGTATTTT. The chain carries TRBV7-3 and TRBJ2-3, with no clear D. Trimming shortened V by 4 bases and J by 6 bases, and 8 bases separated the two germline ends. The CDR3 is 12 residues long. Germline CDR1 reads SGHTA; CDR2 reads FQGTGA.

The count of this clonotype is one. This sequence may be a read error, since a much larger clone differs from it by one base. The final CDR3 position lacks the conserved phenylalanine or tryptophan, pointing to a likely read error. The chain combines TRBV11-2 with TRBJ2-3; no firm D call. The ends were cut back, 0 bases at V and 1 base at J, with 8 bases in the middle. This CDR3 is built from 15 residues. CDR1 and CDR2 (germline): SGHAT, FQNNGV. This CDR3 reads CASSLDTRGTDTQYS. The CDR3 region has the DNA TGTGCCAGCAGCTTAGATACCCGCGGCACAGATACGCAGTATTCT.

In this sample, this clonotype turned up many times. The gene calls are TRBV20-1 and TRBJ2-5, with 10 bases that match TRBD2. CDR3 length: 14 residues. Per the germline V gene, CDR1 is DFQATT and CDR2 is SNEGSKA (reference sequence). V was pared by 4 bases and J by 5 bases, with 7 bases of the junction left unmatched. The CDR3 is CSAKASGSLETQYF. DNA of the CDR3: TGCAGTGCTAAGGCTAGCGGGAGCCTGGAGACCCAGTACTTC.